This TCR beta chain was sequenced in a study of blood T cell repertoires in COVID-19. Looking at the study overall: There were acute and convalescent COVID-19 samples, and they came from the United States, Italy and Spain. PBMCs, B-cell-depleted T cells, or T cells provided the cDNA or gDNA that made up the material.

The method was immunoSEQ multiplex PCR; TCRdb's version includes in-frame clones alone and lacks a portion of them. The data hold about 160,000 clones, with around 82% observed a single time. Cohort placement rested on clinical history that participants reported themselves. The CDR3 extends over 15 amino acids. The V gene's germline CDR1 is SNHLY and CDR2 FYNNEI. Deletions cut 7 bases from V and 1 base from J, with 13 bases between. V gene TRBV2 combines with J gene TRBJ2-2; TRBD1 might be the D (6 bases). The clonotype originates from a woman between 45 and 60 years old in a cohort exposed to, infected with or recovered from COVID-19 (not recorded which). The sample was PBMCs or T cells enriched from blood (not recorded which). The CDR3 reads CASTVRRGNTGELFF. In DNA, the CDR3 is TGTGCCAGCACCGTACGCAGGGGGAACACCGGGGAGCTGTTTTTT.